This T cell receptor beta chain appears in the sequencing data of a study of response to subunit inactivated influenza vaccine. CDR1 is LGHNA, CDR2 YSLEER, per germline. This CDR3 contains 14 residues. V trimming: 3 bases; J trimming: 9 bases; junction bases outside the gene matches: 4. TCRdb reprocessed the RT-PCR reads with MiXCR, giving one entry per CDR3 protein. The data show roughly 180,000 distinct CDR3 sequences, about 9% seen once. The source is a man over 45 who received an inactivated influenza vaccine. The sample was non-naive T cells sorted from PBMCs, taken on the day of vaccination. The chain employs TRBV4-3 and TRBJ1-6; 8 bases match TRBD1. The CDR3 sequence: CASSQDRVFSPLHF. CDR3 bases: TGCGCCAGCAGCCAGGACAGGGTTTTTTCACCCCTCCACTTT.